The 18 T cell receptor beta chains below all came from one sample that was sequenced in a study of blood T cell repertoires in COVID-19 (TCRdb year 2020). Libraries came from the immunoSEQ multiplex PCR assay. Here the immuneACCESS table is served through TCRdb, limited to in-frame sequences with V and J called. Missing clones are a known gap in these copies; in checked studies unresolved V genes cover under half, and the rest lacks a known reason. Across this sample there are about 14,000 clones, with about 86% seen only once. Together, the top ten hold around half of the sample. The material sequenced was peripheral blood. The receptors derive from a man aged 55-75 years with acute or convalescent COVID-19.

This clone was seen a handful of times. This rearrangement joins TRBV19 to TRBJ1-1; 10 bases are shared with TRBD1. From germline, CDR1 is LNHDA and CDR2 SQIVND (reference sequence). V shed 3 bases and J 5 bases; nucleotides not matched to a gene: 6. This CDR3 is built from 15 residues. CDR3 bases: TGTGCCAGTAGTATCCGGACAGGGGGAGGGACTGAAGCTTTCTTT. Translation: CASSIRTGGGTEAFF.

The chain joins TRBV19 to TRBJ2-7; TRBD1 matches 8 bases. The germline CDR1 and CDR2 sequences are LNHDA and SQIVND (reference sequence). J was trimmed by 4 bases and V by 8 bases; bases with no gene match: 7. The CDR3 sequence is 13 residues long. DNA for the CDR3: TGTGCCAGTCAGGGGGCCGGATTTTACGAGCAGTACTTC. Translated, it gives CASQGAGFYEQYF.

This clone was observed a single time. The chain carries TRBV30 and TRBJ2-4; D remains unclear. Germline CDR1 reads GTSNPN; CDR2 reads SVGIG (reference sequence). There are 14 residues in the CDR3. V was cut by 1 base and J by 3 bases, with 10 bases left in between. CDR3 loop: CAWSGSLFKNIQYF. CDR3 bases: TGTGCCTGGAGTGGGAGCCTATTCAAAAACATTCAGTACTTC.

The V call is TRBV18, the J call TRBJ2-3; TRBD1 matches 10 bases. The V segment lost 3 bases and the J segment 6 bases; nucleotides outside the gene matches: 3. The CDR3 covers 14 residues. Germline lookup yields CDR1 KGHSH and CDR2 LQKENI. The CDR3 here is CASSPGTGVDTQYF. In nucleotides, the CDR3 is TGTGCCAGCTCACCCGGGACAGGGGTGGATACGCAGTATTTT.

The chain links TRBV18 to TRBJ1-1; D unresolved. CDR3 length: 12 residues. Trimming removed 2 bases at V and 7 bases at J, with 8 bases between. Per the germline V gene, CDR1 is KGHSH and CDR2 is LQKENI. The CDR3 here is CASSPFEGEAFF. The CDR3 coding sequence is TGTGCCAGCTCACCATTCGAGGGTGAAGCTTTCTTT.

This chain links TRBV28 with TRBJ1-2; the D gene is possibly TRBD1 (6 bases). Germline CDR1 is MDHEN and CDR2 is SYDVKM. The CDR3 is 16 amino acids. V was shortened by 3 bases and J by 6 bases, with 20 bases between the two germline ends. The CDR3 DNA is TGTGCCAGCAGTTTCAGCGGGGGCACAGTTCGGAATGGCTACACCTTC. Its protein is CASSFSGGTVRNGYTF.

The rearrangement joins TRBV27 to TRBJ2-7, with 9 bases matching TRBD1. This CDR3 is built from 17 residues. Germline V gene data show CDR1 as MNHEY and CDR2 as SMNVEV (reference sequence). With 6 bases clipped from V and 2 bases from J, the junction kept 14 bases outside the gene matches. CDR3: CASSDPRAGTGPYEQYF. The CDR3 DNA reads TGTGCCAGCAGCGACCCCCGCGCTGGGACAGGGCCCTACGAGCAGTACTTC.

This chain connects TRBV6-5 to TRBJ2-7; weak D call: TRBD2 (5 bases). V lost 7 bases and J lost 7, with 17 bases in between. Germline CDR1 and CDR2: MNHEY and SVGAGI. CDR3 length: 13 amino acids. The CDR3 coding sequence is TGTGCCAGCACGGGTAACGAGCGGCGGGAGCAGTACTTC. Its translation is CASTGNERREQYF.

The chain is built from TRBV7-2 and TRBJ2-6; possibly TRBD2 for D (5 bases). The germline gives CDR1 SGHTA, CDR2 FQGNSA. The CDR3 consists of 15 residues. V was shortened by 1 base and J by 2 bases, with 6 bases between the two germline ends. The CDR3 protein is CASSLGGTGANVLTF. The CDR3 coding sequence is TGTGCCAGCAGCTTAGGAGGGACTGGGGCCAACGTCCTGACTTTC.

Comments on this clone: Other DNA variants within this sample encode the same CDR3. This rearrangement joins TRBV30 to TRBJ1-5, with TRBD1 identical over 9 bases. V was pared by 2 bases and J by 5 bases, with 4 bases of the junction left unmatched. The CDR3 has 14 amino acids. CDR1 is GTSNPN and CDR2 is SVGIG in the germline V gene (reference sequence). The chain's CDR3 is CAWSFRTGDQPQHF. The CDR3 DNA reads TGTGCCTGGAGTTTCCGGACAGGGGATCAGCCCCAGCATTTT.

The rearrangement uses TRBV5-8 and TRBJ1-2; the match to TRBD1 covers 9 bases. The V gene's germline CDR1 is SGHTS and CDR2 YDEGEE. Unmatched junction bases numbered 11, after V lost 3 bases and J lost 5 bases. The CDR3 totals 16 residues. CDR3 DNA sequence: TGTGCCAGCAGCTCAACCGGGACAGGGACCCATTATGGCTACACCTTC. Amino acids: CASSSTGTGTHYGYTF. Full variable domain (rest looked up from reference TRBV5-8 and TRBJ1-2): EAGVTQSPTHLIKTRGQQATLRCSPISGHTSVYWYQQALGLGLQFLLWYDEGEERNRGNFPPRFSGRQFPNYSSELNVNALELEDSALYLCASSSTGTGTHYGYTFGSGTRLTVV.

This chain joins TRBV7-3 and TRBJ2-5; 11 bases align to TRBD2. Trimming took 5 bases from V and 3 from J; bases not matched to a gene: 11. Germline CDR1 is SGHTA and CDR2 is FQGTGA. CDR3 length: 17 amino acids. The CDR3 DNA sequence: TGTGCCAGCAGCCCCGGACTAGCGGGTGTTGCTAAAGAGACCCAGTACTTC. This sequence encodes CASSPGLAGVAKETQYF.

This rearrangement joins TRBV28 to TRBJ1-2; 9 bases are a match to TRBD1. Germline V gives CDR1 MDHEN, CDR2 SYDVKM. The CDR3 is 13 amino acids. The V and J ends lost 2 bases and 8 bases, in that order; junction bases with no gene match: 3. The CDR3 region is CASSLRTGEGYTF. CDR3 bases: TGTGCCAGCAGTTTAAGGACAGGGGAAGGCTACACCTTC.

The rearrangement joins TRBV5-5 to TRBJ1-1; no clear D gene. This CDR3 has 14 amino acids. Germline CDR1 is SGHKS and CDR2 is YYEKEE (reference sequence). V was trimmed by 0 bases and J by 4 bases, leaving 10 bases between them. CDR3 region: CASSLDNGGTEAFF. Written as DNA, the CDR3 is TGTGCCAGCAGCTTGGACAATGGAGGCACTGAAGCTTTCTTT.

The rearrangement links TRBV18 to TRBJ1-1; D uncertain. This CDR3 has 15 amino acids. The ends were cut back, 6 bases at V and 2 bases at J, with 16 bases in the middle. Germline-derived CDR1 and CDR2 are KGHSH and LQKENI. The DNA for the CDR3 is TGTGCCAGCTCTGTTTTTCCGGGAAGCAACACTGAAGCTTTCTTT. Its translation is CASSVFPGSNTEAFF. Full variable domain (missing parts from reference TRBV18 and TRBJ1-1): NAGVMQNPRHLVRRRGQEARLRCSPMKGHSHVYWYRQLPEEGLKFMVYLQKENIIDESGMPKERFSAEFPKEGPSILRIQQVVRGDSAAYFCASSVFPGSNTEAFFGQGTRLTVV.

The rearrangement uses TRBV6-5 and TRBJ1-4; 7 bases agree with TRBD1. The CDR3 covers 14 residues. Germline values: CDR1 MNHEY, CDR2 SVGAGI. V was pared by 9 bases and J by 7 bases, with 11 bases of the junction left unmatched. The CDR3: CASYGAGGTEKLFF. The CDR3 nucleotides read TGTGCCAGTTACGGGGCAGGGGGGACTGAAAAACTGTTTTTT.

The rearrangement links TRBV10-3 to TRBJ2-5; D uncertain. Trimming left V 2 bases short and J 3 bases short, with 4 bases between. The CDR3 contains 12 residues. Germline V gene sequence: CDR1 ENHRY, CDR2 SYGVKD. The CDR3 spells CAISEREETQYF. CDR3 DNA sequence: TGTGCCATCAGTGAGCGTGAAGAGACCCAGTACTTC.

The chain employs TRBV7-2 and TRBJ2-1; 9 bases map to TRBD2. The V gene end was trimmed by 2 bases and the J gene end by 12 bases; junction bases not matched to a gene: 14. Germline CDR1 and CDR2: SGHTA and FQGNSA. This CDR3 has 16 residues. The CDR3 coding sequence is TGTGCCAGCAGCTTATTGGAAACCGCGAGCGGGGGGTGGCAGTTCTTC. It encodes CASSLLETASGGWQFF.